This T cell receptor (beta chain) emerged from a study of T cell changes during pregnancy in multiple sclerosis. CDR3 length equals 15 residues. The germline V gene has CDR1 MDHEN and CDR2 SYDVKM. Trimming took 3 bases from V and 6 from J; bases not matched to a gene: 8. Only in-frame clones appear in the TCRdb table, and some are missing; sequencing was by immunoSEQ multiplex PCR. This table has 70,000 or so clones, nearly 95% appearing once. Sequencing used CD4+ T cells from peripheral blood mononuclear cells, obtained after pregnancy. The sequence came from a female donor with multiple sclerosis, enrolled in a pregnancy study. This rearrangement joins TRBV28 to TRBJ2-7; TRBD2 aligns across 10 bases. The CDR3 protein is CASSLAASGSSEQYF. The CDR3 coding sequence is TGTGCCAGCAGTTTGGCGGCTAGCGGGAGCAGCGAGCAGTACTTC.